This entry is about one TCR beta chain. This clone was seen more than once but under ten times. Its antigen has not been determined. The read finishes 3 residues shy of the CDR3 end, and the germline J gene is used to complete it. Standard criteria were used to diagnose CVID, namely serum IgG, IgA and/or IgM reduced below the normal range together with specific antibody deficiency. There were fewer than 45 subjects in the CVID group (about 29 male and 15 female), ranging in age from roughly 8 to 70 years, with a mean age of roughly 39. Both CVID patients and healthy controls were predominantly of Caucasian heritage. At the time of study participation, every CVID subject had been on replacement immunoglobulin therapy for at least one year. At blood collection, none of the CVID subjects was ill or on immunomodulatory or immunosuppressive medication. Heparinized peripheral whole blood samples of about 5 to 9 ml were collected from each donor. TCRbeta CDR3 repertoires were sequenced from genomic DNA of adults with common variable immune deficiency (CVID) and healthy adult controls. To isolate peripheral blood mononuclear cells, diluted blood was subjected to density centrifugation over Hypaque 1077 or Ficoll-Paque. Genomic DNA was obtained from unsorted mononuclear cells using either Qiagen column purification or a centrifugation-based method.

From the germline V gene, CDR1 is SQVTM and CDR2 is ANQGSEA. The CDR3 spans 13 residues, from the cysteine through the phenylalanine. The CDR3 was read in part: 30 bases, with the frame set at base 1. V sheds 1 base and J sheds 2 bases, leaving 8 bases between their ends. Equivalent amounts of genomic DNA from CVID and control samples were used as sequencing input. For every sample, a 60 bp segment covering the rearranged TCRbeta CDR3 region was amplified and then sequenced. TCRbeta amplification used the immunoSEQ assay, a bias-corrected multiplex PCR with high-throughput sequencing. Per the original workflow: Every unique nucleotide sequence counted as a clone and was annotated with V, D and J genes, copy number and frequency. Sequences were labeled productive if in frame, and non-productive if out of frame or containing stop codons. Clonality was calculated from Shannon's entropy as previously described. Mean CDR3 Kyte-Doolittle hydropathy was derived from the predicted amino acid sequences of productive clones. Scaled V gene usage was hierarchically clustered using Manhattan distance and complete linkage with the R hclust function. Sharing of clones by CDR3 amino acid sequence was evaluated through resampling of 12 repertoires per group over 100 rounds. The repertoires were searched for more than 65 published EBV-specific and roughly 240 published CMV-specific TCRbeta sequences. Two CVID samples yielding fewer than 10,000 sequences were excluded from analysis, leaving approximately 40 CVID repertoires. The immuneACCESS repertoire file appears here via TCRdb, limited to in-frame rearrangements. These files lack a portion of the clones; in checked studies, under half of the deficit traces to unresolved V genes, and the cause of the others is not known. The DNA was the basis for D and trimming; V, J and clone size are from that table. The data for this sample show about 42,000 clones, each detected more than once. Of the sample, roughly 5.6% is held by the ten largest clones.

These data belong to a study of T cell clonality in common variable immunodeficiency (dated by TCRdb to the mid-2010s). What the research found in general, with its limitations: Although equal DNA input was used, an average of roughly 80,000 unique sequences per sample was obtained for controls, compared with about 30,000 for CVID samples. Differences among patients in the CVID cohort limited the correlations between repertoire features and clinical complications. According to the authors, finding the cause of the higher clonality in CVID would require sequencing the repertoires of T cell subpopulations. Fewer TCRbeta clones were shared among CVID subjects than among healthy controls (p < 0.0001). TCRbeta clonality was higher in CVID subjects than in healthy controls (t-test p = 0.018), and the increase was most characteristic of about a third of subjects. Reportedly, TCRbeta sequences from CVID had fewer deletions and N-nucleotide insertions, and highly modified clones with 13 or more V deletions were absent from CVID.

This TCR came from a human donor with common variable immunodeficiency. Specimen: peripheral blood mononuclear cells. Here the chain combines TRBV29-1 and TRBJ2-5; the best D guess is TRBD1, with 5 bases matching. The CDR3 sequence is CSVEGTKQETQYF. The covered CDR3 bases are TGCAGCGTTGAAGGGACAAAACAAGAGACC.